The 30 T cell receptor beta chains reported below all come from one sample, sequenced in a study of blood T cell repertoires in COVID-19. Profiled with immunoSEQ multiplex PCR; TCRdb holds only in-frame clones, not every one. Seen here are under 350,000 clones, about nine tenths observed once, and the top ten hold roughly 2.6%. Sequencing was carried out using PBMCs or T cells enriched from blood (not recorded which). All receptors come from a man aged 55-75 years who had recovered from COVID-19.

This chain links TRBV15 with TRBJ2-1; possible D gene TRBD2, 6 bases. CDR1 and CDR2 from the germline V gene are LNHNV and YYDKDF (reference sequence). The CDR3 spans 13 residues. The V gene lost 3 bases and the J gene lost 9 bases, with 12 bases spanning the gap. The CDR3 coding sequence is TGTGCCACCAGCAGCTCTAGCGCTAGTGAGCAGTTCTTC. Protein product: CATSSSSASEQFF.

A single count supports this clone. The V and J genes are TRBV6-1 and TRBJ1-6, with D tentatively TRBD1 (6 bases). V lost 0 bases to trimming and J lost 7 bases, with 16 bases between them. The CDR3 is made up of 17 amino acids. Looked up from germline, CDR1 is MNHNS and CDR2 is SASEGT. The CDR3 here is CASSEALGIQGNSPLHF. The CDR3 coding sequence is TGTGCCAGCAGTGAAGCTCTCGGTATTCAGGGGAATTCACCCCTCCACTTT.

V usage is TRBV11-2 and J usage is TRBJ2-1, with D hard to call. This CDR3 comprises 17 residues. V lost 7 bases to trimming and J lost 4 bases, with 23 bases between them. The germline V gene has CDR1 SGHAT and CDR2 FQNNGV. The CDR3 sequence: CASTTVVGTLGYNEQFF. The CDR3 region has the DNA TGTGCCAGCACCACGGTGGTAGGTACGCTAGGTTACAATGAGCAGTTCTTC.

The chain joins TRBV2 to TRBJ1-1, with D tentatively TRBD1 (6 bases). Looked up from germline, CDR1 is SNHLY and CDR2 is FYNNEI. The CDR3 covers 14 residues. V lost 7 bases, J lost 0 bases, and 12 bases lay in between. The CDR3 loop reads CASNKGQLNTEAFF. The CDR3 coding sequence is TGTGCCAGCAATAAGGGACAACTGAACACTGAAGCTTTCTTT.

The chain has TRBV7-2 and TRBJ2-3; D remains ambiguous. V was pared by 1 base and J by 3 bases, with 14 bases between. Germline V gives CDR1 SGHTA, CDR2 FQGNSA. This CDR3 comprises 16 residues. The CDR3 loop reads CASSLVAKTWTDTQYF. The DNA for the CDR3 is TGTGCCAGCAGCTTAGTAGCCAAAACTTGGACAGATACGCAGTATTTT.

V gene TRBV18 combines with J gene TRBJ1-6; D gene uncertain. Deletions cut 0 bases from V and 6 bases from J, with 18 bases between. The germline gives CDR1 KGHSH, CDR2 LQKENI. This CDR3 contains 18 residues. The DNA of the CDR3 is TGTGCCAGCTCACCACCCGGGTGGTGGAAGGGAGGTAATTCACCCCTCCACTTT. Translated, it gives CASSPPGWWKGGNSPLHF.

This sequence joins TRBV24-1 and TRBJ2-1, with 10 positions matching TRBD2. CDR3 length: 17 residues. Losses at the gene ends were 2 bases for V and 8 bases for J; bases not matched to a gene: 11. From germline, CDR1 is KGHDR and CDR2 SFDVKD. The CDR3 coding sequence is TGTGCCACCAGTGATTCTAGCGCTAGCGGGAGAGGTGATGAGCAGTTCTTC. Amino acids: CATSDSSASGRGDEQFF.

The chain uses TRBV19 and TRBJ1-5; D is unclear. From germline, CDR1 is LNHDA and CDR2 SQIVND (reference sequence). The V and J ends lost 3 bases and 0 bases respectively, with 15 bases between them. This CDR3 has 17 residues. Here the CDR3 DNA reads TGTGCCAGTAGTATTCGCGCCGGGGTCGGTAGCAATCAGCCCCAGCATTTT. This encodes CASSIRAGVGSNQPQHF.

The chain joins TRBV6-5 to TRBJ2-2, with a tentative D call TRBD1 (5 bases). The CDR3 consists of 16 residues. V was trimmed by 0 bases and J by 0 bases, leaving 8 bases between them. Germline V lookup: CDR1 MNHEY, CDR2 SVGAGI. DNA of the CDR3: TGTGCCAGCAGTTACTCGCAGGGTACGAACACCGGGGAGCTGTTTTTT. This gives the protein CASSYSQGTNTGELFF.

V usage is TRBV18 and J usage is TRBJ2-4; 9 bases are a match to TRBD1. Germline CDR1 is KGHSH and CDR2 is LQKENI. This CDR3 is 18 amino acids long. V shed 3 bases and J 0 bases; nucleotides not matched to a gene: 9. CDR3 protein: CASSPPGQGGLAKNIQYF. In nucleotides, the CDR3 is TGTGCCAGCTCACCTCCGGGACAGGGTGGTCTAGCCAAAAACATTCAGTACTTC.

In DNA form, the CDR3 reads TGTGCCAGCAAGAGGGCAGGGGGCTTATGGGATACGCAGTATTTT. Its translation: CASKRAGGLWDTQYF. V gene TRBV2 combines with J gene TRBJ2-3, with TRBD1 matching 8 bases. Unmatched junction bases numbered 12, after V lost 7 bases and J lost 6 bases. The CDR3 is made up of 15 amino acids. Per the germline V gene, CDR1 is SNHLY and CDR2 is FYNNEI.

The CDR3 sequence: CASTPGLAGLGGDNEQFF. The DNA for the CDR3 is TGTGCCAGCACCCCGGGACTAGCGGGATTAGGTGGGGACAATGAGCAGTTCTTC. The chain is built from TRBV5-4 and TRBJ2-1; 13 bases match TRBD2. V was clipped by 6 bases and J by 5 bases; unmatched bases: 14. Looked up from germline, CDR1 is SGHNT and CDR2 is YYREEE (reference sequence). This CDR3 is 18 amino acids long. The variable domain in full, with the rest retrieved from reference TRBV5-4 and TRBJ2-1, is ETGVTQSPTHLIKTRGQQVTLRCSSQSGHNTVSWYQQALGQGPQFIFQYYREEENGRGNFPPRFSGLQFPNYSSELNVNALELDDSALYLCASTPGLAGLGGDNEQFFGPGTRLTVL.

This clone was found once. This chain links TRBV25-1 with TRBJ1-2; 8 bases fit TRBD1. Germline CDR1 is MGHDK and CDR2 is SYGVNS. CDR3 length: 14 residues. V was clipped by 2 bases and J by 6 bases; unmatched bases: 5. CDR3 amino acids: CASSERTGGHGYTF. For the CDR3, the DNA is TGTGCCAGCAGTGAACGAACAGGGGGTCATGGCTACACCTTC.

The chain is built from TRBV7-9 and TRBJ1-2; D unresolved. This CDR3 is 11 amino acids long. Germline CDR1 is SEHNR and CDR2 is FQNEAQ (reference sequence). Trimming took 5 bases from V and 6 from J, leaving 7 bases between them. CDR3 in amino acids: CASSRENGYTF. The CDR3 DNA follows: TGTGCCAGCAGCCGGGAGAATGGCTACACCTTC.

V usage is TRBV2 and J usage is TRBJ2-1; no firm D call. Germline CDR1 is SNHLY and CDR2 is FYNNEI. The CDR3 extends over 15 amino acids. V was trimmed by 8 bases and J by 0 bases, leaving 14 bases between them. CDR3 sequence (DNA): TGTGCCAGCGCCGCCCGGTTTAGCTCCTACAATGAGCAGTTCTTC. The encoded protein is CASAARFSSYNEQFF. The whole variable domain, filled in from reference TRBV2 and TRBJ2-1, reads EPEVTQTPSHQVTQMGQEVILRCVPISNHLYFYWYRQILGQKVEFLVSFYNNEISEKSEIFDDQFSVERPDGSNFTLKIRSTKLEDSAMYFCASAARFSSYNEQFFGPGTRLTVL.

The rearrangement joins TRBV6-5 to TRBJ1-1; a weak D match, TRBD1 (5 bases). CDR1 is MNHEY and CDR2 is SVGAGI in the germline V gene. The CDR3 runs 13 residues. Trimming removed 5 bases at V and 0 bases at J, with 7 bases between. The CDR3, as DNA: TGTGCCAGCAGTACCAGGGTGAACACTGAAGCTTTCTTT. Protein sequence: CASSTRVNTEAFF.

The chain combines TRBV6-1 with TRBJ1-6; no clear D gene. Trimming took 3 bases from V and 8 from J, leaving 20 bases between them. Germline V gives CDR1 MNHNS, CDR2 SASEGT. The CDR3 totals 17 residues. The CDR3 reads CASSEAPTRGSHSPLHF. CDR3 DNA sequence: TGTGCCAGCAGTGAGGCCCCGACCCGCGGGTCCCATTCACCCCTCCACTTT.

The chain recombines TRBV4-1 with TRBJ2-5; the D gene is possibly TRBD2 (6 bases). Germline lookup yields CDR1 MGHRA and CDR2 YSYEKL. This CDR3 is built from 14 residues. Trimming stripped 3 bases from V and 3 bases from J, with 11 bases between. CDR3 sequence reads: CASSQRRGEETQYF. In DNA, the CDR3 is TGCGCCAGCAGCCAGAGGCGGGGAGAAGAGACCCAGTACTTC.

The CDR3 is CASSALAGGANNEQFF. CDR3 coding DNA: TGTGCCAGCAGCGCCCTAGCGGGAGGTGCAAACAATGAGCAGTTCTTC. V and J are TRBV7-9 and TRBJ2-1; 11 bases fit TRBD2. Germline-derived CDR1 and CDR2 are SEHNR and FQNEAQ (reference sequence). V trimming: 5 bases; J trimming: 5 bases; junction bases outside the gene matches: 8. The CDR3 totals 16 residues.

The chain uses TRBV19 and TRBJ2-2, with D perhaps matching TRBD1 (5 bases). The CDR3 covers 14 residues. The V gene's germline CDR1 is LNHDA and CDR2 SQIVND (reference sequence). The V end was cut by 5 bases, the J end by 5 bases, with 12 bases between. CDR3 residues: CASSFFQGTGELFF. DNA of the CDR3: TGTGCCAGTAGTTTTTTTCAGGGTACCGGGGAGCTGTTTTTT.

The gene calls are TRBV3-1 (or the pseudogene TRBV3-2) and TRBJ1-3; TRBD1 is a possible D gene (5 bases). The CDR3 consists of 16 residues. The V and J ends lost 1 base and 0 bases respectively, with 10 bases between them. The germline V gene has CDR1 LGHDT and CDR2 YNNKEL (reference sequence). The CDR3 is CASSQGWGGSGNTIYF. CDR3 bases: TGTGCCAGCAGCCAAGGCTGGGGCGGCTCTGGAAACACCATATATTTT.

The chain couples TRBV5-1 to TRBJ1-2, with TRBD1 matching 9 bases. There are 14 residues in the CDR3. V shed 4 bases, J shed 3 bases, and the junction held 4 bases outside the gene matches. Looked up from germline, CDR1 is SGHRS and CDR2 is YFSETQ. CDR3 amino acids: CASSQTGGDYGYTF. The CDR3 DNA sequence: TGCGCCAGCAGCCAAACAGGGGGCGACTATGGCTACACCTTC.

This sequence joins TRBV6-5 and TRBJ1-5; D is ambiguous. The CDR3 has 12 residues. V lost 6 bases, J lost 5 bases, and 8 bases lay in between. In germline, CDR1 is MNHEY, CDR2 SVGAGI. The CDR3 loop reads CASRGGDQPQHF. DNA of the CDR3: TGTGCCAGCAGAGGCGGGGATCAGCCCCAGCATTTT.

The rearrangement links TRBV11-2 to TRBJ1-1, with TRBD1 as a possible D gene (6 bases). Trimming took 4 bases from V and 5 from J, leaving 14 bases between them. CDR1 is SGHAT and CDR2 is FQNNGV in the germline V gene. This CDR3 region has 14 residues. The CDR3: CASSSGQWGTEAFF. As DNA, the CDR3 is TGTGCCAGCAGCTCTGGACAGTGGGGGACTGAAGCTTTCTTT.

The chain recombines TRBV18 with TRBJ1-4, with 7 bases lining up with TRBD1. The V gene end was trimmed by 1 base and the J gene end by 4 bases; junction bases not matched to a gene: 3. In germline, CDR1 is KGHSH, CDR2 LQKENI. This CDR3 has 15 residues. In DNA, the CDR3 is TGTGCCAGCTCACCACGCGGGACAGTTAATGAAAAACTGTTTTTT. Amino acids: CASSPRGTVNEKLFF. Based on the CDR3 plus reference TRBV18 and TRBJ1-4, the full variable domain is NAGVMQNPRHLVRRRGQEARLRCSPMKGHSHVYWYRQLPEEGLKFMVYLQKENIIDESGMPKERFSAEFPKEGPSILRIQQVVRGDSAAYFCASSPRGTVNEKLFFGSGTQLSVL.

The chain couples TRBV7-2 to TRBJ1-5, with D possibly being TRBD1 (6 bases). The V gene's germline CDR1 is SGHTA and CDR2 FQGNSA. There are 15 residues in the CDR3. The V end lost 1 base, the J end lost 7 bases, and 14 bases lay between the germline ends. The chain's CDR3 is CASSLDGGARQPQHF. The CDR3 DNA follows: TGTGCCAGCAGCTTAGATGGGGGGGCGAGACAGCCCCAGCATTTT.

This chain's CDR3 is CASSAWLSSGANVLTF. The CDR3 nucleotides are TGTGCCAGCAGCGCCTGGTTGAGTTCGGGGGCCAACGTCCTGACTTTC. The chain couples TRBV7-9 to TRBJ2-6, with D unclear. V was shortened by 5 bases and J by 4 bases, with 15 bases between the two germline ends. From germline, CDR1 is SEHNR and CDR2 FQNEAQ (reference sequence). This CDR3 spans 16 amino acids.

The chain is built from TRBV6-5 and TRBJ1-2; perhaps TRBD1 as D (5 bases). V was clipped by 7 bases and J by 3 bases, with 18 bases between them. Per the germline V gene, CDR1 is MNHEY and CDR2 is SVGAGI. The CDR3 loop spans 15 amino acids. CDR3 region: CASTMLEGSDYGYTF. DNA of the CDR3: TGTGCCAGCACCATGCTGGAGGGGTCTGACTATGGCTACACCTTC.

The rearrangement uses TRBV5-1 and TRBJ1-1; D is possibly TRBD1 (5 bases). Germline V gene sequence: CDR1 SGHRS, CDR2 YFSETQ. CDR3 length: 14 amino acids. With 4 bases removed from V and 7 bases from J, the gap between germline ends came to 17 bases. The CDR3 sequence: CASSPTGTGLEAFF. For the CDR3, the DNA is TGCGCCAGCAGCCCGACCGGGACGGGACTTGAAGCTTTCTTT.

The chain links TRBV7-9 to TRBJ2-1, with 10 bases aligning to TRBD2. Germline CDR1 and CDR2: SEHNR and FQNEAQ (reference sequence). Trimming took 4 bases from V and 8 from J; bases not matched to a gene: 14. This CDR3 has 17 amino acids. DNA of the CDR3: TGTGCCAGCAGCTCCCCCGGGTGGCTAGCGGGAGTTCATGAGCAGTTCTTC. Its translation is CASSSPGWLAGVHEQFF.